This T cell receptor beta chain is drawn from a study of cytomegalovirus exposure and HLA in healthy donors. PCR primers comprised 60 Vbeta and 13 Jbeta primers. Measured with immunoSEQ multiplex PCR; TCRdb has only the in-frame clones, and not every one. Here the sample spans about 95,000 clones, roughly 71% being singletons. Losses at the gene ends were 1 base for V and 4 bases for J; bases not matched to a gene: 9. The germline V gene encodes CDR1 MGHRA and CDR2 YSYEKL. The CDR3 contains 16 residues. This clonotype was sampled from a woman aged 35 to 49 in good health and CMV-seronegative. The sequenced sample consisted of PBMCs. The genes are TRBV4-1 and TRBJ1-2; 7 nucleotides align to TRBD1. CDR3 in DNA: TGCGCCAGCAGCCAAGCCCTACAGGACAGGATCTATGGCTACACCTTC. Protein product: CASSQALQDRIYGYTF.